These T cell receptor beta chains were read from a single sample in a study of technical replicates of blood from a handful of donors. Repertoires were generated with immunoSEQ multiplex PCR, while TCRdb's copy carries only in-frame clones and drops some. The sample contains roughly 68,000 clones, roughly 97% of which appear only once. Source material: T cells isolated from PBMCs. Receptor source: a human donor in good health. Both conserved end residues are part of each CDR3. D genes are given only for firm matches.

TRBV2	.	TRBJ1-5	CASSDLADYSNQPQHF
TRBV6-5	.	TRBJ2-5	CASSRGQETQYF
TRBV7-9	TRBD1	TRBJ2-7	CASSLRDRGHEQYF
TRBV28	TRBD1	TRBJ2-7	CASSWLGGQSEQYF
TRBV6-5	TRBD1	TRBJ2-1	CASLGQGRNEQFF
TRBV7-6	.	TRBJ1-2	CASSLFGAGVNYGYTF
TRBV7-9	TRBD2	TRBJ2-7	CASSLLASGYEQYF
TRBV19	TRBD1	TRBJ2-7	CATTRQGRSYEQYF
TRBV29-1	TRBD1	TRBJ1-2	CSVRDREEYGYTF
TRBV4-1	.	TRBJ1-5	CASSQGTGNQPQHF
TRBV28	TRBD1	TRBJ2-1	CASSSSGTGRIGNEQFF
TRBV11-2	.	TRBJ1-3	CASSLAGGHSGNTIYF
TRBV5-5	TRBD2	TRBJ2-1	CASSPGTSGRVSYNEQFF
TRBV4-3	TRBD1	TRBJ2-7	CASSQDPRTGVTYEQYF
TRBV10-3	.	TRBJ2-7	CAISELLTTGEGSYEQYF
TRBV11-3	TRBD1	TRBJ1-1	CASSLSGGPPNTEAFF
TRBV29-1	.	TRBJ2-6	CSVRYGGSGANVLTF
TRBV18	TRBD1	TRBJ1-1	CASSFSGTVNTEAFF
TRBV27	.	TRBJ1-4	CASSLSERGREKLFF
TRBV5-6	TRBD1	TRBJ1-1	CASRGQGGRTEAFF
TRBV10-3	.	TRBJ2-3	CAISESGSTDTQYF
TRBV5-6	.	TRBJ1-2	CASSFGGIYGYTF
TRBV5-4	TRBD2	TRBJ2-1	CASSLTSGSNEQFF
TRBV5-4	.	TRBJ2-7	CASSHDRTYEQYF
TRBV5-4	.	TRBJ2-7	CASSLLDGGYAEQYF
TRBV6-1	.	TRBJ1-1	CASAGTNEAFF
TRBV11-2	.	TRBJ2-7	CASSLVTESYEQYF
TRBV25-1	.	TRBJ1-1	CASQAREAFF
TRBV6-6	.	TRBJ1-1	CASSQDSNTEAFF
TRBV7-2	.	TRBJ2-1	CASSLERESYNEQFF
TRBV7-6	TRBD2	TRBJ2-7	CASSLGSVRGGYEQYF
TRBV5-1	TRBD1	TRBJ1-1	CASSLGTETFRTEAFF
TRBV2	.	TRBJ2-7	CASGYYQGGYEQYF